These 19 T cell receptor beta chains were sequenced from one sample in a study of T cell responses to AZD1222 COVID-19 vaccine. Data came from immunoSEQ multiplex PCR; TCRdb stores just in-frame clones and leaves some out. The sample records around 110,000 clones, roughly 90% being singletons. Sample: peripheral blood, taken 28 days after the second AZD1222 dose. The receptor set was obtained from an adult who received the AZD1222 COVID-19 vaccine.

The V call is TRBV2, the J call TRBJ2-5; 7 nucleotides align to TRBD2. After removal of 8 bases from V and 5 bases from J, the junction contained 8 bases not matched to a gene. Germline loops: CDR1 SNHLY, CDR2 FYNNEI. CDR3 length: 13 amino acids. CDR3 DNA sequence: TGTGCCAGCCGGGACTACCCCGGGGAGACCCAGTACTTC. Translation: CASRDYPGETQYF.

This clone was seen just once. The rearrangement links TRBV6-5 to TRBJ1-5; D possibly corresponds to TRBD1 (6 bases). The V gene lost 4 bases and the J gene lost 5 bases, with 9 bases spanning the gap. The CDR3 is 13 residues long. Germline loops: CDR1 MNHEY, CDR2 SVGAGI. DNA for the CDR3: TGTGCCAGCAGTTGGGGGGCTGATCAGCCCCAGCATTTT. As protein: CASSWGADQPQHF.

The chain uses TRBV5-1 and TRBJ1-6; 9 bases match TRBD1. From germline, CDR1 is SGHRS and CDR2 YFSETQ. The ends lost 3 bases at V and 9 bases at J; junction bases unmatched: 4. The CDR3 spans 14 residues. DNA for the CDR3: TGCGCCAGCAGCTCGGACAGGGGAAGTTCACCCCTCCACTTT. This gives the protein CASSSDRGSSPLHF.

The chain is built from TRBV10-3 and TRBJ2-1; D tentatively reads TRBD1 or TRBD2 (5 bases each). The CDR3 has 14 amino acids. V was clipped by 4 bases and J by 9 bases, with 16 bases between them. Germline lookup yields CDR1 ENHRY and CDR2 SYGVKD. CDR3 nucleotide sequence: TGTGCCATCAGTGTAGATAGTCAGAGGGGTGAGCAGTTCTTC. Encoded protein: CAISVDSQRGEQFF.

V usage is TRBV3-1 (or the pseudogene TRBV3-2) and J usage is TRBJ2-1; TRBD2 might be the D (6 bases). The CDR3 extends over 16 amino acids. Germline V gene data show CDR1 as LGHDT and CDR2 as YNNKEL (reference sequence). Trimming shortened V by 6 bases and J by 4 bases, and 19 bases separated the two germline ends. The DNA of the CDR3 is TGTGCCAGCAGTGGGGTCCGGGCGGGGTTTTACAATGAGCAGTTCTTC. Amino acids: CASSGVRAGFYNEQFF.

CDR3 nucleotides: TGTGCCAGCACCTTCCGGGATAACACTGAAGCTTTCTTT. This sequence encodes CASTFRDNTEAFF. The genes are TRBV12-3 or TRBV12-4 and TRBJ1-1; D ambiguous. The CDR3 has 13 amino acids. V shed 7 bases and J shed 2 bases, with 11 bases lying between them.

The chain links TRBV2 to TRBJ2-1, with a weak D call TRBD2 (6 bases). The germline V gene encodes CDR1 SNHLY and CDR2 FYNNEI. Trimming removed 6 bases at V and 2 bases at J, with 20 bases between. CDR3 length: 17 residues. The CDR3 DNA is TGTGCCAGCAGGAGACACCAGACTAGGTTGGCCTACAATGAGCAGTTCTTC. Translating gives CASRRHQTRLAYNEQFF. Drawing the rest from reference TRBV2 and TRBJ2-1, the complete variable domain is EPEVTQTPSHQVTQMGQEVILRCVPISNHLYFYWYRQILGQKVEFLVSFYNNEISEKSEIFDDQFSVERPDGSNFTLKIRSTKLEDSAMYFCASRRHQTRLAYNEQFFGPGTRLTVL.

The V call is TRBV5-4, the J call TRBJ1-2, with D perhaps matching TRBD1 (5 bases). Trimming shortened V by 4 bases and J by 0 bases, and 10 bases separated the two germline ends. CDR3 length: 14 residues. Germline CDR1 SGHNT, CDR2 YYREEE (reference sequence). The CDR3 sequence: CASSPDSTNYGYTF. DNA for the CDR3: TGTGCCAGCAGCCCCGACAGCACTAACTATGGCTACACCTTC.

The chain links TRBV7-2 to TRBJ1-1; 8 bases map to TRBD1. This CDR3 contains 14 residues. The V gene's germline CDR1 is SGHTA and CDR2 FQGNSA. V lost 5 bases to trimming and J lost 8 bases; unmatched junction nucleotides: 10. The CDR3 DNA sequence: TGTGCCAGCAGCCCCAGACGGACAGGGTCAGAAGCTTTCTTT. This encodes CASSPRRTGSEAFF.

The V and J genes are TRBV6-5 and TRBJ1-5; 9 nucleotides align to TRBD1. CDR1 MNHEY and CDR2 SVGAGI come from the germline V gene. Trimming took 6 bases from V and 7 from J; bases not matched to a gene: 7. The CDR3 is 14 amino acids. In DNA form, the CDR3 reads TGTGCCAGCAGCATGGGACAGGGAAGGCAGCCCCAGCATTTT. Translated: CASSMGQGRQPQHF.

The CDR3 bases are TGTGCCAGCAGCTTAGAACCCCAGAACTCTGGAAACACCATATATTTT. Its translation is CASSLEPQNSGNTIYF. This rearrangement joins TRBV11-2 to TRBJ1-3; D call uncertain. Germline CDR1 SGHAT, CDR2 FQNNGV. CDR3 size: 16 residues. V was trimmed by 0 bases and J by 0 bases, leaving 9 bases between them.

The chain carries TRBV7-2 and TRBJ2-7; 13 bases fit TRBD2. The junction had 2 bases not matched to a gene; V was cut back by 5 bases and J by 4 bases. CDR3 length: 14 residues. The germline V gene encodes CDR1 SGHTA and CDR2 FQGNSA. The CDR3 region has the DNA TGTGCCAGCAGCACGACTAGCGGGAGGTACGAGCAGTACTTC. It yields the protein CASSTTSGRYEQYF.

The V and J genes are TRBV13 and TRBJ2-7; D is undetermined. Germline CDR1 is PRHDT and CDR2 is FYEKMQ (reference sequence). CDR3 size: 13 residues. The germline V and J ends were trimmed by 3 bases and 2 bases, with 8 bases remaining between them. The CDR3 reads CASSFFNTYEQYF. The CDR3 coding sequence is TGTGCCAGCAGCTTCTTTAATACCTACGAGCAGTACTTC.

This chain joins TRBV29-1 and TRBJ1-2; D is undetermined. The V end lost 3 bases, the J end lost 2 bases, and 13 bases lay between the germline ends. CDR1 SQVTM and CDR2 ANQGSEA come from the germline V gene. There are 14 residues in the CDR3. The chain's CDR3 is CSVEVNNPNYGYTF. In DNA form, the CDR3 reads TGCAGCGTTGAGGTGAACAACCCAAACTATGGCTACACCTTC.

The V and J genes are TRBV7-9 and TRBJ1-3, with TRBD1 as a possible D gene (6 bases). The V end lost 3 bases, the J end lost 16 bases, and 16 bases lay between the germline ends. There are 12 residues in the CDR3. Germline V gives CDR1 SEHNR, CDR2 FQNEAQ (reference sequence). CDR3 region: CASSFLTGTSYF. CDR3 sequence (DNA): TGTGCCAGCAGCTTTTTAACAGGGACCTCGTATTTT.

The chain has TRBV30 and TRBJ1-1; 8 positions agree with TRBD1. The CDR3 consists of 12 residues. Losses at the gene ends were 5 bases for V and 2 bases for J; bases not matched to a gene: 1. CDR1 and CDR2 (germline): GTSNPN, SVGIG (reference sequence). The CDR3 loop is CAWGQGNTEAFF. The CDR3 bases are TGTGCCTGGGGACAGGGTAACACTGAAGCTTTCTTT.

This clone was counted many times. Other DNA variants within this sample encode the same CDR3. This chain connects TRBV19 to TRBJ2-2; D might be TRBD2 (7 bases). Looked up from germline, CDR1 is LNHDA and CDR2 is SQIVND (reference sequence). This CDR3 region has 19 residues. V was cut by 2 bases and J by 4 bases, with 23 bases left in between. The CDR3, as DNA: TGTGCCAGTAGTATAAGGGGGGAGGGCCACTCTCGGGGCACCGGGGAGCTGTTTTTT. This sequence encodes CASSIRGEGHSRGTGELFF.

This chain connects TRBV3-1 (or the pseudogene TRBV3-2) to TRBJ2-4, with D perhaps matching TRBD1 (6 bases). The CDR3 has 16 residues. The ends were cut back, 0 bases at V and 4 bases at J, with 13 bases in the middle. Per germline, CDR1 LGHDT and CDR2 YNNKEL (reference sequence). CDR3 residues: CASSQDVDRRKNIQYF. The CDR3 region has the DNA TGTGCCAGCAGCCAAGACGTCGACAGGCGGAAAAACATTCAGTACTTC.

This clone was seen only a few times. V and J are TRBV12-3 or TRBV12-4 and TRBJ1-2, with 8 nucleotides matching TRBD1. CDR3 size: 13 residues. V trimming: 3 bases; J trimming: 6 bases; junction bases outside the gene matches: 3. CDR3 sequence: CASSFTGGNGYTF. In DNA form, the CDR3 reads TGTGCCAGCAGTTTCACAGGGGGTAATGGCTACACCTTC.